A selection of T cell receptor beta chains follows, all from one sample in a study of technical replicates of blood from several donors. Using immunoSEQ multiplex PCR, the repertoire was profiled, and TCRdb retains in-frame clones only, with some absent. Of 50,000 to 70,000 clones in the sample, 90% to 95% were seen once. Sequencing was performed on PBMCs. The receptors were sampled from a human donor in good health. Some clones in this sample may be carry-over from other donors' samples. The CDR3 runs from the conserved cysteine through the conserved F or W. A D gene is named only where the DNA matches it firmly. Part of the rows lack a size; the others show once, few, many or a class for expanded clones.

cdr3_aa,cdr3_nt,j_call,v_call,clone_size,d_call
CASRSMEAFF,TGTGCCAGCAGATCCATGGAAGCTTTCTTT,TRBJ1-1,TRBV2,few,-
CASSLGTANSPLHF,TGTGCCAGCAGCCTCGGGACAGCCAATTCACCCCTCCACTTT,TRBJ1-6,TRBV14,few,TRBD1
CASSIMGGRQPQHF,TGTGCCAGTAGTATAATGGGGGGTCGGCAGCCCCAGCATTTT,TRBJ1-5,TRBV19,-,-
CASTNTGPGGANVLTF,TGTGCCAGCACTAATACTGGTCCGGGAGGGGCCAACGTCCTGACTTTC,TRBJ2-6,TRBV28,-,-
CASSWAGLAKGTDTQYF,TGTGCCAGCAGCTGGGCTGGACTAGCGAAAGGAACAGATACGCAGTATTTT,TRBJ2-3,TRBV7-9,few,TRBD2
CASSPYRDREGYTF,TGTGCCAGCAGTCCATACCGGGACAGGGAAGGCTACACCTTC,TRBJ1-2,TRBV27,-,TRBD1
CASSSEWDEKLFF,TGCGCCAGCAGCTCGGAGTGGGATGAAAAACTGTTTTTT,TRBJ1-4,TRBV5-1,-,-
CASSFGQKKTYEQYF,TGTGCCAGCAGCTTCGGACAGAAAAAAACCTACGAGCAGTACTTC,TRBJ2-7,TRBV5-4,-,-
CASGGAPYEQFF,TGTGCCAGCGGCGGGGCCCCGTATGAGCAGTTCTTC,TRBJ2-1,TRBV7-2,-,-
CASSRIAGGGDTQYF,TGTGCCAGCAGCAGAATAGCGGGGGGGGGAGATACGCAGTATTTT,TRBJ2-3,TRBV7-9,-,TRBD2
CASSLGGRRNYGYTF,TGCGCCAGCAGCTTGGGCGGCCGGCGGAACTATGGCTACACCTTC,TRBJ1-2,TRBV5-1,-,-
CASSPYRTSGRNTGELFF,TGTGCCAGCTCACCCTACCGGACTAGCGGGCGGAACACCGGGGAGCTGTTTTTT,TRBJ2-2,TRBV18,-,TRBD2
CASTLGQGFYGYTF,TGTGCCAGCACCTTAGGACAGGGATTCTATGGCTACACCTTC,TRBJ1-2,TRBV6-6,-,TRBD1
CASSLGSGSTDTQYF,TGTGCCAGCAGCTTGGGGAGCGGGAGCACAGATACGCAGTATTTT,TRBJ2-3,TRBV5-8,-,-
CASRRTSQETQYF,TGTGCCAGCAGAAGGACAAGCCAAGAGACCCAGTACTTC,TRBJ2-5,TRBV6-5,-,-
CASKGEGGNTIYF,TGTGCCAGCAAAGGGGAGGGTGGAAACACCATATATTTT,TRBJ1-3,TRBV2,-,-
CASSLRAGGPYNEQFF,TGTGCCAGCAGCTTACGAGCGGGAGGGCCCTACAATGAGCAGTTCTTC,TRBJ2-1,TRBV7-8,once,TRBD2
CASRAKAPQETQYF,TGTGCCAGCAGAGCGAAGGCGCCCCAAGAGACCCAGTACTTC,TRBJ2-5,TRBV7-9,-,-
CASSPSGIFNQGNEQFF,TGTGCCAGTAGTCCCTCCGGGATCTTCAATCAAGGCAATGAGCAGTTCTTC,TRBJ2-1,TRBV19,-,-
CASSEGTSGIYEQYF,TGTGCCAGCAGTGAAGGGACTAGCGGTATCTACGAGCAGTACTTC,TRBJ2-7,TRBV6-1,-,TRBD2
CASSLTVNTGELFF,TGTGCCAGCAGCTTAACAGTGAACACCGGGGAGCTGTTTTTT,TRBJ2-2,TRBV5-8,-,-
CASSYGTEMNTEAFF,TGTGCCAGCAGCTACGGGACTGAGATGAACACTGAAGCTTTCTTT,TRBJ1-1,TRBV7-8,-,-
CASSHSQGPGNTIYF,TGTGCCAGCAGCCACTCCCAGGGCCCTGGAAACACCATATATTTT,TRBJ1-3,TRBV4-2,-,-
CARRYRDSESSDTQYF,TGTGCCAGAAGGTACCGGGACTCGGAGTCCTCAGATACGCAGTATTTT,TRBJ2-3,TRBV6-4,-,-
CASSLGLADQETQYF,TGTGCCAGCAGCTTGGGACTAGCGGATCAAGAGACCCAGTACTTC,TRBJ2-5,TRBV7-9,-,TRBD2
CASSLGHYGYTF,TGTGCCAGCAGTCTGGGCCACTATGGCTACACCTTC,TRBJ1-2,TRBV28,-,-
CATSRTGSYEQYF,TGTGCCACCAGCAGAACAGGTTCCTACGAGCAGTACTTC,TRBJ2-7,TRBV15,-,-
CASSPGTGSRSPLHF,TGTGCCAGCTCACCCGGGACAGGGAGCCGATCACCCCTCCACTTT,TRBJ1-6,TRBV18,-,TRBD1
CSVARTDYGYTF,TGCAGCGTTGCTCGTACAGACTATGGCTACACCTTC,TRBJ1-2,TRBV29-1,once,-
CSAPGESEQFF,TGCAGTGCCCCAGGGGAAAGTGAGCAGTTCTTC,TRBJ2-1,TRBV20-1,-,-
CAWGLAGGYNEQFF,TGTGCCTGGGGACTAGCGGGAGGCTACAATGAGCAGTTCTTC,TRBJ2-1,TRBV30,-,TRBD2
CASSEQGADYGYTF,TGTGCCAGCAGTGAACAGGGGGCTGACTATGGCTACACCTTC,TRBJ1-2,TRBV2,-,TRBD1
CASSALGSSYEQYF,TGTGCCAGTAGTGCCCTGGGCAGCTCCTACGAGCAGTACTTC,TRBJ2-7,TRBV19,-,-
CASSSRLGELFF,TGTGCCAGCAGCTCGCGGTTGGGGGAGCTGTTTTTT,TRBJ2-2,TRBV7-2,once,-
CASSPKEASSYNEQFF,TGTGCCAGCAGCCCCAAGGAAGCTAGCTCCTACAATGAGCAGTTCTTC,TRBJ2-1,TRBV7-3,-,-
CASSDLTGSTEAFF,TGTGCCAGCAGTGATCTTACAGGGAGCACTGAAGCTTTCTTT,TRBJ1-1,TRBV6-5,-,-